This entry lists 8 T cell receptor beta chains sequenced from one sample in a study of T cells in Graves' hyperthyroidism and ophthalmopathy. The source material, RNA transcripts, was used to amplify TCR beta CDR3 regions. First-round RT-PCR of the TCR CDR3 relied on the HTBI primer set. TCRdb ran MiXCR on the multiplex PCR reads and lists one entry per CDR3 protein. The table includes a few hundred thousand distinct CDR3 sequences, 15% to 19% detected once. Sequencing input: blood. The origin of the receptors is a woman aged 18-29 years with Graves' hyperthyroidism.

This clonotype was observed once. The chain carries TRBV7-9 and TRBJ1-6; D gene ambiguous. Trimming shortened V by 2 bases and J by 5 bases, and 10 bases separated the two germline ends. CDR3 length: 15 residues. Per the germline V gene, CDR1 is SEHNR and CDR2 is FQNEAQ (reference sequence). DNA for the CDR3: TGTGCCAGCAGCTTATCCCCAGGAGATAATTCACCCCTCCACTTT. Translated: CASSLSPGDNSPLHF.

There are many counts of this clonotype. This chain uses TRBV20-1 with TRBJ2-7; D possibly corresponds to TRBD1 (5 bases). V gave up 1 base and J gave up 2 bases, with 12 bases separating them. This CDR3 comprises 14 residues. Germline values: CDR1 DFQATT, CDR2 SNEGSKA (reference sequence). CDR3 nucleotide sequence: TGCAGTGCTAGAGGCTCTACAGGTGCCTACGAGCAGTACTTC. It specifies CSARGSTGAYEQYF.

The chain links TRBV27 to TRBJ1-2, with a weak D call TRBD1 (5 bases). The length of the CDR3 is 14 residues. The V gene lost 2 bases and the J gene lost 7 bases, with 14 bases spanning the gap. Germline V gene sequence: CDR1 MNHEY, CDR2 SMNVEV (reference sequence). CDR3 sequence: CASSLGGERRGYTF. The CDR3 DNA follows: TGTGCCAGCAGTTTAGGGGGGGAGCGTCGTGGCTACACCTTC.

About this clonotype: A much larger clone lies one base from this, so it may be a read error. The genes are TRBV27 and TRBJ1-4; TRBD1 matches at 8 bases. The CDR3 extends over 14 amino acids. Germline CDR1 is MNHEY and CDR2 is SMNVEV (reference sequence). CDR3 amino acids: CASSLTGASERLFF. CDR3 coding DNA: TGTGCCAGCAGTCTGACAGGGGCCAGCGAAAGACTGTTTTTT.

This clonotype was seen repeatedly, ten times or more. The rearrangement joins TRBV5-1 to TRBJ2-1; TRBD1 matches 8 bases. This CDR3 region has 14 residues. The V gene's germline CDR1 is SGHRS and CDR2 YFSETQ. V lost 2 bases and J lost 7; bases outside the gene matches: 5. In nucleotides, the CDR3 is TGCGCCAGCAGCTTCTCGACAGGGGTGAATGAGCAGTTCTTC. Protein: CASSFSTGVNEQFF.

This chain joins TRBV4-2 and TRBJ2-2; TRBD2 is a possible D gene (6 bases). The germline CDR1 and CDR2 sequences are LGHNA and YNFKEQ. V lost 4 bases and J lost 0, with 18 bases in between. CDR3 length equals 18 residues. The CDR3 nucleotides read TGTGCCAGCAGCCCCAAGCCCCTGACGGGGGCGAACACCGGGGAGCTGTTTTTT. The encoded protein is CASSPKPLTGANTGELFF.

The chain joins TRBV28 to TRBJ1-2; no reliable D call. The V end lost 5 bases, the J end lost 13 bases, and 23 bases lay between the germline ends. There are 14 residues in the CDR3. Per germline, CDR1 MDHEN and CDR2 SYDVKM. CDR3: CASSPLRVAMVGTF. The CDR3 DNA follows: TGTGCCAGCAGTCCCTTGAGGGTAGCTATGGTGGGCACCTTC.

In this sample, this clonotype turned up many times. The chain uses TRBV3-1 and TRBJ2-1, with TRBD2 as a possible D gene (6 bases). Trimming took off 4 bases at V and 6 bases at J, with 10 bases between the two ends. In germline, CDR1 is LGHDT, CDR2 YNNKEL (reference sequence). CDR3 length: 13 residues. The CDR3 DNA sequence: TGTGCCAGCAGCCCGGGAGCAGTCAATGAGCAGTTCTTC. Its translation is CASSPGAVNEQFF.